These 24 T cell receptor beta chains share one sample of origin, sequenced in a study of T-cell memory formation after mild COVID-19. TCRdb fed the 5' RACE reads into MiXCR, producing one record per CDR3 protein. Of about 160,000 distinct CDR3 sequences detected, around a third appear once; the ten largest clones hold approximately 12%. Sequencing was performed on PBMCs or a T cell subset sorted from them (not recorded which). All receptors come from an adult woman who had mild COVID-19 (a few samples of this study predate the infection). Cell type and time point are not known.

V is TRBV7-9 and J is TRBJ2-3; 11 bases are a match to TRBD2. The CDR3 has 18 amino acids. V shed 4 bases and J 7 bases; nucleotides not matched to a gene: 16. The germline CDR1 and CDR2 sequences are SEHNR and FQNEAQ (reference sequence). This chain's CDR3 is CASSSRLDPGLAAHTQYF. The CDR3 bases are TGTGCCAGCAGCTCACGCCTTGACCCGGGACTAGCGGCCCATACGCAGTATTTT.

The rearrangement links TRBV5-1 to TRBJ2-5, with D possibly being TRBD2 (5 bases). Per germline, CDR1 SGHRS and CDR2 YFSETQ. This CDR3 contains 15 residues. Deletions cut 0 bases from V and 5 bases from J, with 14 bases between. CDR3 DNA sequence: TGCGCCAGCAGCTTGGGAGGGTCCCTACGGGAGACCCAGTACTTC. Residues: CASSLGGSLRETQYF.

Remarks on this clonotype: The junction shows a germline mismatch at one end, possibly a read error. The genes are TRBV12-3 or TRBV12-4 and TRBJ2-7; D is unclear. The CDR3 is 13 amino acids. This CDR3 is CASSFVSSNEQYF. CDR3 DNA sequence: TGTGCCAGCAGTTTCGTGTCCTCCAACGAGCAGTACTTC.

The genes are TRBV5-1 and TRBJ2-5; weak D call: TRBD2 (5 bases). V lost 0 bases and J lost 1, with 10 bases in between. CDR3 length: 15 residues. Germline V gene sequence: CDR1 SGHRS, CDR2 YFSETQ. This CDR3 is CASSLVRTPQETQYF. In DNA form, the CDR3 reads TGCGCCAGCAGCTTGGTCCGGACTCCCCAAGAGACCCAGTACTTC.

V and J are TRBV2 and TRBJ2-1; 9 nucleotides align to TRBD1. The J segment lost 4 bases and the V segment lost 4 bases, leaving 2 bases of the junction unmatched. The CDR3 is 14 amino acids. Germline values: CDR1 SNHLY, CDR2 FYNNEI. This CDR3 is CASSAGTGYNEQFF. The CDR3 DNA reads as TGTGCCAGCAGTGCGGGGACAGGGTACAATGAGCAGTTCTTC.

This sequence joins TRBV5-1 and TRBJ2-3, with 9 bases that match TRBD1. After removal of 4 bases from V and 6 bases from J, the junction contained 9 bases not matched to a gene. Looked up from germline, CDR1 is SGHRS and CDR2 is YFSETQ. The CDR3 covers 15 residues. Written as DNA, the CDR3 is TGCGCCAGCAGCACCGGGACAGGGTTTTCGGATACGCAGTATTTT. It encodes CASSTGTGFSDTQYF.

J is TRBJ1-2 and V is TRBV5-1, with TRBD1 identical over 7 bases. CDR1 SGHRS and CDR2 YFSETQ come from the germline V gene. The CDR3 is 13 amino acids. V was clipped by 6 bases and J by 7 bases; unmatched bases: 9. CDR3 sequence: CASIQGGSRGYTF. The CDR3 DNA reads as TGCGCCAGCATCCAGGGGGGTAGCCGTGGCTACACCTTC. Supplemented by reference TRBV5-1 and TRBJ1-2, the full variable domain reads KAGVTQTPRYLIKTRGQQVTLSCSPISGHRSVSWYQQTPGQGLQFLFEYFSETQRNKGNFPGRFSGRQFSNSRSEMNVSTLELGDSALYLCASIQGGSRGYTFGSGTRLTVV.

The chain carries TRBV10-3 and TRBJ2-5, with D perhaps TRBD1 (6 bases). The V gene lost 2 bases and the J gene lost 0 bases, with 10 bases spanning the gap. There are 15 residues in the CDR3. Germline lookup yields CDR1 ENHRY and CDR2 SYGVKD. The CDR3 nucleotides are TGTGCCATCAGTGAGGGACAGATTTACCAAGAGACCCAGTACTTC. The encoded protein is CAISEGQIYQETQYF.

This clonotype was recorded a few times. The V and J genes are TRBV18 and TRBJ1-3; D remains ambiguous. The CDR3 sequence is 14 residues long. Germline V CDR1 and CDR2: KGHSH, LQKENI. Trimming left V 1 base short and J 4 bases short, with 8 bases between. The CDR3 coding sequence is TGTGCCAGCTCACCACGGGCAGACGGAAACACCATATATTTT. Encoded protein: CASSPRADGNTIYF.

The chain is built from TRBV7-9 and TRBJ2-2; D is possibly TRBD1 (6 bases). V dropped 4 bases and J dropped 1 base, with 10 bases sitting between them. The length of the CDR3 is 15 residues. CDR1 and CDR2 from the germline V gene are SEHNR and FQNEAQ (reference sequence). CDR3 sequence reads: CASSWTEVNTGELFF. As DNA, the CDR3 is TGTGCCAGCAGCTGGACAGAAGTGAACACCGGGGAGCTGTTTTTT.

The CDR3 nucleotides read TGTGCCAGCAGCTCCCCGGGACTAGCGGGGGGTATCCAAGAGACCCAGTACTTC. Its protein product is CASSSPGLAGGIQETQYF. The chain links TRBV7-3 to TRBJ2-5; 15 positions agree with TRBD2. Germline CDR1 and CDR2: SGHTA and FQGTGA. The CDR3 extends over 18 amino acids. V lost 4 bases to trimming and J lost 1 base; unmatched junction nucleotides: 7.

The genes are TRBV3-1 and TRBJ2-5; D possibly matches TRBD1 or TRBD2 (5 bases each). Germline V gene sequence: CDR1 LGHDT, CDR2 YNNKEL (reference sequence). The length of the CDR3 is 15 residues. V was cut by 7 bases and J by 2 bases, with 17 bases left in between. The CDR3 protein is CASNRLTGAQETQYF. The DNA of the CDR3 is TGTGCCAGCAACCGTCTTACCGGGGCGCAAGAGACCCAGTACTTC.

The chain employs TRBV5-1 and TRBJ2-7; tentatively, D is TRBD1 (5 bases). The CDR3 runs to 13 residues. Trimming pared 0 bases from V and 9 bases from J, leaving 13 bases between. Germline lookup yields CDR1 SGHRS and CDR2 YFSETQ. Here the CDR3 DNA reads TGCGCCAGCAGCTTGGCTAAAACAGGCGGGCAGTACTTC. Its translation is CASSLAKTGGQYF.

This rearrangement joins TRBV24-1 to TRBJ2-6; D may match TRBD1 or TRBD2 (5 bases each). The CDR3 is 17 residues long. Trimming removed 2 bases at V and 3 bases at J, with 13 bases between. Germline CDR1 reads KGHDR; CDR2 reads SFDVKD. This CDR3 reads CATSDSGTPVGANVLTF. CDR3 DNA sequence: TGTGCCACCAGTGATTCCGGGACCCCCGTTGGGGCCAACGTCCTGACTTTC.

A few counts support this clonotype. J is TRBJ2-1 and V is TRBV23-1; D may be TRBD2 (5 bases). TRBV23-1 is flagged as an ORF with uncertain function. This CDR3 is built from 13 residues. The germline V and J ends were trimmed by 3 bases and 7 bases, with 10 bases remaining between them. The CDR3 region has the DNA TGCGCCAGCAGTCACTTAACTAGTAATGAGCAGTTCTTC. Translation: CASSHLTSNEQFF.

This clonotype was seen only a few times. The genes are TRBV3-1 and TRBJ2-7; D call uncertain. Germline CDR1 is LGHDT and CDR2 is YNNKEL (reference sequence). V was trimmed by 6 bases and J by 5 bases, leaving 11 bases between them. CDR3 length equals 12 residues. DNA for the CDR3: TGTGCCAGCAGGGGCCTGCTGGACGAGCAGTACTTC. This codes for CASRGLLDEQYF.

The V and J genes are TRBV7-9 and TRBJ2-5; possibly TRBD2 for D (7 bases). Germline values: CDR1 SEHNR, CDR2 FQNEAQ (reference sequence). V was pared by 4 bases and J by 4 bases, with 16 bases between. This CDR3 comprises 15 residues. The CDR3 DNA sequence: TGTGCCAGCAGCTACCCGTTGGGGGGGCGAGAGACCCAGTACTTC. Protein product: CASSYPLGGRETQYF.

This clonotype came up once. The chain joins TRBV10-3 to TRBJ2-6; D is possibly TRBD2 (5 bases). Germline CDR1 and CDR2: ENHRY and SYGVKD. The CDR3 is made up of 15 amino acids. V was trimmed by 5 bases and J by 2 bases, leaving 10 bases between them. The CDR3 sequence is CAISLAAPGANVLTF. The CDR3 nucleotides read TGTGCCATCAGTCTAGCCGCGCCTGGGGCCAACGTCCTGACTTTC.

The gene calls are TRBV12-3 or TRBV12-4 and TRBJ2-3, with unresolved D. The CDR3 length is 14 residues. V was trimmed by 6 bases and J by 1 base, leaving 11 bases between them. The CDR3 here is CASSTLWGTDTQYF. CDR3 DNA: TGTGCCAGCAGCACTCTGTGGGGCACAGATACGCAGTATTTT.

This clonotype has only a few counts. The chain combines TRBV24-1 with TRBJ2-1, with D uncertain. Between the trimmed V and J ends, which lost 6 bases and 7 bases, there was a span of 6 bases. In germline, CDR1 is KGHDR, CDR2 SFDVKD. This CDR3 is built from 11 residues. CDR3 nucleotide sequence: TGTGCCACCAGTTTGTGGAATGAGCAGTTCTTC. Protein: CATSLWNEQFF.

The genes are TRBV10-3 and TRBJ1-1; D gene ambiguous. Germline V gene data show CDR1 as ENHRY and CDR2 as SYGVKD. Trimming cost V 7 bases and J 0 bases, with 18 bases left between them. The CDR3 consists of 16 residues. CDR3 nucleotides: TGTGCCATCAAACAAAATAAAGGGATCCTGAACACTGAAGCTTTCTTT. Translation: CAIKQNKGILNTEAFF.

This clonotype was seen a few times. The V and J genes are TRBV29-1 and TRBJ2-3, with no clear D. Trimming pared 5 bases from V and 5 bases from J, leaving 5 bases between. The CDR3 sequence is 10 residues long. Per the germline V gene, CDR1 is SQVTM and CDR2 is ANQGSEA. The CDR3 region is CSVFIDTQYF. The CDR3 DNA reads as TGCAGCGTTTTCATAGATACGCAGTATTTT.

V gene TRBV7-9 combines with J gene TRBJ2-7; the D call may be TRBD1 or TRBD2 (5 bases each). V lost 2 bases, J lost 4 bases, and 18 bases lay in between. The CDR3 consists of 16 residues. CDR1 and CDR2 (germline): SEHNR, FQNEAQ (reference sequence). The CDR3, as DNA: TGTGCCAGCAGCTTATTGGGGTCCAGGGAGAAGTACGAGCAGTACTTC. Protein: CASSLLGSREKYEQYF. The variable domain in full, completed from reference TRBV7-9 and TRBJ2-7, reads DTGVSQNPRHKITKRGQNVTFRCDPISEHNRLYWYRQTLGQGPEFLTYFQNEAQLEKSRLLSDRFSAERPKGSFSTLEIQRTEQGDSAMYLCASSLLGSREKYEQYFGPGTRLTVT.

This sequence joins TRBV11-1 and TRBJ2-7; D is perhaps TRBD1 (6 bases). The germline CDR1 and CDR2 sequences are SGHAT and FQDESV (reference sequence). This CDR3 is 14 amino acids long. V was pared by 1 base and J by 6 bases, with 13 bases between. The CDR3 protein is CASSLELRGPEQYF. The CDR3 DNA reads TGTGCCAGCAGCTTAGAGCTCAGGGGCCCCGAGCAGTACTTC.